The table lists the clone carrying this TCR beta chain with many counts. The record originates from a study of T-cell memory formation after mild COVID-19. As for the study in general: Among the donors, TCR clusters were largely specific to each donor.

TCRdb independently ran MiXCR on the 5' RACE reads; one entry per CDR3 protein. This sample has fewer than 15,000 distinct CDR3 sequences, with about 12% found just once. Sequencing was carried out using PBMCs or a T cell subset sorted from them (not recorded which). The source is an adult woman who had mild COVID-19 (a few samples of this study predate the infection). Cell type and time point are not known.

CDR3 DNA: TGTGCCAGCAGCTTCACAGGGGAGAACACTGAAGCTTTCTTT. Translated, it gives CASSFTGENTEAFF. The rearrangement uses TRBV7-9 and TRBJ1-1, with 7 bases matching TRBD1. V lost 3 bases to trimming and J lost 1 base; unmatched junction nucleotides: 2. CDR3 length: 14 residues. Germline V CDR1 and CDR2: SEHNR, FQNEAQ (reference sequence).